The clone carrying this TCR beta chain was found a few times. Original processing notes: Amplification of reference gene primers provided the estimated nucleated cell counts. Some clones are missing from TCRdb's copy, which holds only in-frame ones; the method was immunoSEQ multiplex PCR. The DNA was the basis for D and trimming; V, J and clone size are from that table. Of 140,000 to 150,000 clones in the sample, approximately 80% are singletons; the top ten hold 1.9%. J gave up 6 bases and V 4 bases, and 7 bases lay outside the gene matches. This CDR3 is 15 amino acids long. Looked up from germline, CDR1 is LNHDA and CDR2 is SQIVND (reference sequence). This entry is derived from a study of blood T cell repertoires in COVID-19. Study-level information: Samples came from the United States, Italy and Spain, spanning acute and convalescent COVID-19. Nucleic acid was either cDNA or gDNA, and it came from T cells, B-cell-depleted T cells, or PBMCs.

Input material: peripheral blood. The receptor was isolated from a woman aged 55-70 years with acute or convalescent COVID-19. This rearrangement joins TRBV19 to TRBJ1-5, with 9 positions matching TRBD1. DNA of the CDR3: TGTGCCAGTAGTAAGGACAGGGGTTCGGTTCAGCCCCAGCATTTT. Translating gives CASSKDRGSVQPQHF.